Shown below are 12 T cell receptor beta chains from a single sample sequenced in a study of blood T cell repertoires in COVID-19. Using immunoSEQ multiplex PCR, the repertoire was profiled, and TCRdb retains in-frame clones only, with some absent. Of about 140,000 clones listed, approximately 83% are singletons. The specimen was peripheral blood. The receptors here all came from a human donor in a cohort sampled during active COVID-19.

The rearrangement joins TRBV19 to TRBJ2-1; TRBD2 matches 7 bases. V lost 9 bases to trimming and J lost 1 base; unmatched junction nucleotides: 9. This CDR3 spans 15 amino acids. Germline CDR1 is LNHDA and CDR2 is SQIVND (reference sequence). The CDR3 DNA is TGTGCCAGCCATGGGGGGGAGTTTTCCTACAATGAGCAGTTCTTC. Its protein is CASHGGEFSYNEQFF.

The chain uses TRBV5-1 and TRBJ1-1; D is undetermined. CDR3 length: 13 residues. The ends were cut back, 3 bases at V and 5 bases at J, with 11 bases in the middle. Germline-derived CDR1 and CDR2 are SGHRS and YFSETQ. The DNA for the CDR3 is TGCGCCAGCAGCTCCCGAGAGAGGACTGAAGCTTTCTTT. It is translated as CASSSRERTEAFF. Supplemented by reference TRBV5-1 and TRBJ1-1, the full variable domain reads KAGVTQTPRYLIKTRGQQVTLSCSPISGHRSVSWYQQTPGQGLQFLFEYFSETQRNKGNFPGRFSGRQFSNSRSEMNVSTLELGDSALYLCASSSRERTEAFFGQGTRLTVV.

This sequence joins TRBV2 and TRBJ2-3, with 12 bases lining up with TRBD2. Germline V gene data show CDR1 as SNHLY and CDR2 as FYNNEI. This CDR3 has 16 amino acids. Trimming at V came to 5 bases and at J to 5 bases, leaving 8 bases not matched to a gene. In DNA, the CDR3 is TGTGCCAGCAGTCAGTCGCTAGCGGGAGGGGTAGATACGCAGTATTTT. Protein product: CASSQSLAGGVDTQYF.

This clone turned up a few times. This sequence joins TRBV10-3 and TRBJ2-7; tentative D call: TRBD1 (5 bases). This CDR3 has 12 residues. Germline lookup yields CDR1 ENHRY and CDR2 SYGVKD. Trimming cost V 7 bases and J 4 bases, with 11 bases left between them. CDR3 sequence: CAIKEQGYEQYF. DNA of the CDR3: TGTGCCATCAAGGAGCAGGGATACGAGCAGTACTTC.

The rearrangement joins TRBV6-5 to TRBJ1-4; possible D gene TRBD1, 6 bases. The CDR3 loop spans 15 amino acids. From germline, CDR1 is MNHEY and CDR2 SVGAGI. Trimming shortened V by 6 bases and J by 7 bases, and 18 bases separated the two germline ends. The CDR3 loop is CASREGGGSSEKLFF. CDR3 DNA: TGTGCCAGCAGGGAGGGGGGGGGCAGTTCTGAAAAACTGTTTTTT.

The rearrangement joins TRBV6-6 to TRBJ1-1; 8 nucleotides line up with TRBD1. Germline V gene data show CDR1 as MNHNY and CDR2 as SVGAGI (reference sequence). J lost 3 bases, V lost 6 bases, and 12 bases had no gene match. The CDR3 totals 16 residues. The CDR3 region has the DNA TGTGCCAGCAGCAACCGGGACAGGAGTTTGTACACTGAAGCTTTCTTT. The encoded protein is CASSNRDRSLYTEAFF.

The V gene is TRBV5-1, the J gene TRBJ2-7, with 8 bases that match TRBD1. V shed 4 bases, J shed 0 bases, and the junction held 3 bases outside the gene matches. Germline V gives CDR1 SGHRS, CDR2 YFSETQ. This CDR3 has 14 amino acids. The CDR3 coding sequence is TGCGCCAGCAGCCCGGGACAGGTCTCCTACGAGCAGTACTTC. Amino acid sequence: CASSPGQVSYEQYF.

The chain joins TRBV29-1 to TRBJ1-2; a possible D gene is TRBD1 (5 bases). V was pared by 0 bases and J by 2 bases, with 7 bases between. CDR3 size: 13 residues. Germline loops: CDR1 SQVTM, CDR2 ANQGSEA. In nucleotides, the CDR3 is TGCAGCGTTGAAGAGGACACAAACTATGGCTACACCTTC. Its translation: CSVEEDTNYGYTF.

V gene TRBV28 combines with J gene TRBJ1-3; D possibly corresponds to TRBD1 (5 bases). Germline CDR1 reads MDHEN; CDR2 reads SYDVKM. The CDR3 runs 15 residues. V lost 7 bases and J lost 7, with 20 bases in between. CDR3 nucleotide sequence: TGTGCCAGCAAAACCGATCAGTCCCCAGGGAACACCATATATTTT. Translating it yields CASKTDQSPGNTIYF.

The V and J genes are TRBV6-2 or TRBV6-3 and TRBJ2-1, with 7 nucleotides matching TRBD2. V lost 5 bases to trimming and J lost 14 bases; unmatched junction nucleotides: 6. The CDR3 is made up of 11 amino acids. CDR1 is MNHEY, CDR2 SVGEGT, per germline. This CDR3 is CASSSGIREFF. The CDR3 nucleotides are TGTGCCAGCAGTAGCGGGATAAGGGAGTTCTTC.

This chain links TRBV9 with TRBJ1-1; 8 nucleotides agree with TRBD1. This CDR3 has 15 residues. Germline V gene lookup returns CDR1 SGDLS and CDR2 YYNGEE. The junction had 5 bases not matched to a gene; V was cut back by 0 bases and J by 4 bases. The CDR3 protein is CASSVDGDRGTEAFF. The CDR3 DNA sequence: TGTGCCAGCAGCGTAGATGGAGACAGGGGCACTGAAGCTTTCTTT. Full variable domain (outside the CDR3, taken from reference TRBV9 and TRBJ1-1): DSGVTQTPKHLITATGQRVTLRCSPRSGDLSVYWYQQSLDQGLQFLIQYYNGEERAKGNILERFSAQQFPDLHSELNLSSLELGDSALYFCASSVDGDRGTEAFFGQGTRLTVV.

The gene calls are TRBV7-8 and TRBJ1-1; perhaps TRBD1 as D (5 bases). Deletions cut 1 base from V and 14 bases from J, with 14 bases between. This CDR3 has 12 amino acids. The germline V gene encodes CDR1 SGHVS and CDR2 FQNEAQ. CDR3 sequence reads: CASSLVWGVSFF. CDR3 sequence (DNA): TGTGCCAGCAGCTTAGTATGGGGGGTTTCGTTCTTT.